What follows is one TCR beta chain and its context. What it binds is unknown. The entry originates in a study of T-cell memory formation after mild COVID-19. Across the whole study: TCR clusters largely stayed donor specific. General study findings and limits: Later expanders leaned CD4+, whereas day 15 to 85 contracting clones were balanced CD4/CD8. Among contracting clones, CD4+ were mainly CM/EM and CD8+ enriched in EMRA.

CDR1 is SGHVS and CDR2 is FNYEAQ in the germline V gene. This CDR3 is 13 amino acids long. V was cut by 1 base and J by 9 bases, with 10 bases left in between. 5'RACE with constant-segment primers yielded barcoded, UMI-tagged TCR alpha and TCR beta cDNA libraries. TCRdb reprocessed the 5' RACE reads with MiXCR, giving one entry per CDR3 protein. Of about 290,000 distinct CDR3 sequences listed, about 15% are singletons. The chain employs TRBV7-6 and TRBJ2-1, with a tentative D call TRBD2 (5 bases). This clonotype originated in a man aged 18 to 30 who had mild COVID-19 (a few samples of this study predate the infection). Cell type and time point are not known. The sequenced sample consisted of PBMCs or a T cell subset sorted from them (not recorded which). This CDR3 reads CASSLEDWGEQFF. The CDR3 coding sequence is TGTGCCAGCAGCTTAGAGGACTGGGGTGAGCAGTTCTTC.